A selection of T cell receptor beta chains follows, all from one sample in a study of blood T cell repertoires in COVID-19. Assay: immunoSEQ multiplex PCR; the TCRdb copy retains only in-frame clones and omits some. The sample shows roughly 130,000 clones, roughly 80% of them seen only once. The specimen sequenced was peripheral blood. The source is a man between 65 and 85 years old with acute or convalescent COVID-19. CDR3s include the opening cysteine and the closing phenylalanine or tryptophan. The D gene is left open where the match is weak. Clone size is given for some rows only: seen once, a few or many times, or a class if the clone is expanded.

D: NA; V: TRBV1; J: TRBJ2-1; size: NA; DNA: TGCACCAGCAGCCAAGACCCGGGGGGGGAGCAGTTCTTC; CDR3: CTSSQDPGGEQFF
D: NA; V: TRBV13; J: TRBJ1-1; size: NA; DNA: TGTGCCAGCACTCGGGGATCCAAGGGGAACACTGAAGCTTTCTTT; CDR3: CASTRGSKGNTEAFF
D: NA; V: TRBV7-2; J: TRBJ1-5; size: once; DNA: TGTGCCAGCAGCTTGTCGGGCAATCAGCCCCAGCATTTT; CDR3: CASSLSGNQPQHF
D: NA; V: TRBV29-1; J: TRBJ1-1; size: few; DNA: TGCAGCGTGCGGACAGACAGAATGAACACTGAAGCTTTCTTT; CDR3: CSVRTDRMNTEAFF
D: TRBD1; V: TRBV7-2; J: TRBJ1-2; size: NA; DNA: TGTGCCAGCAGCTTACGCGGTACAGGGGTCAGCTATGGCTACACCTTC; CDR3: CASSLRGTGVSYGYTF
D: NA; V: TRBV9; J: TRBJ2-1; size: NA; DNA: TGTGCCAGCAGCGTAGATCGCGCCTACAATGAGCAGTTCTTC; CDR3: CASSVDRAYNEQFF
D: TRBD1; V: TRBV2; J: TRBJ2-2; size: NA; DNA: TGTGCCAGCAGTCCGGACAGGTTTAACACCGGGGAGCTGTTTTTT; CDR3: CASSPDRFNTGELFF
D: TRBD2; V: TRBV9; J: TRBJ2-2; size: NA; DNA: TGTGCCAGCAGCGTAGGGATTGGCCCAACTAGCGGGGGGGCCGTCGGGGAGCTGTTTTTT; CDR3: CASSVGIGPTSGGAVGELFF
D: NA; V: TRBV4-1; J: TRBJ2-7; size: NA; DNA: TGCGCCAGCAGCCAAGAGTCGAGCAGGACCTACGAGCAGTACTTC; CDR3: CASSQESSRTYEQYF
D: TRBD2; V: TRBV15; J: TRBJ2-5; size: NA; DNA: TGTGCCACCAGCGCTAGCGGGGGTGTAGAGACCCAGTACTTC; CDR3: CATSASGGVETQYF
D: TRBD1; V: TRBV11-2; J: TRBJ2-2; size: NA; DNA: TGTGCCAGCAGCTTTGACAGGGCCTCCGGGGAGCTGTTTTTT; CDR3: CASSFDRASGELFF
D: NA; V: TRBV3-1/TRBV3-2; J: TRBJ1-5; size: NA; DNA: TGTGCCAGCAGCCAAGGGGGTTTCGGGACTCTACGCAATCAGCCCCAGCATTTT; CDR3: CASSQGGFGTLRNQPQHF
D: TRBD1; V: TRBV7-3; J: TRBJ1-2; size: NA; DNA: TGTGCCAGCAGCTTGGGGACAGGACCCTATGGCTACACCTTC; CDR3: CASSLGTGPYGYTF
D: NA; V: TRBV5-6; J: TRBJ2-1; size: NA; DNA: TGTGCCAGCAGCTTCCGAGGGAACGGCCATGAGCAGTTCTTC; CDR3: CASSFRGNGHEQFF
D: TRBD1; V: TRBV6-5; J: TRBJ2-7; size: many; DNA: TGTGCCAGCACTCCGGGACAGGGAAGCGAGCAGTACTTC; CDR3: CASTPGQGSEQYF
D: TRBD1; V: TRBV20-1; J: TRBJ1-1; size: NA; DNA: TGCAGTGCTAGTAAGCGTGACAGGGGGCTGTTACGCCTTGAAGCTTTCTTT; CDR3: CSASKRDRGLLRLEAFF
D: TRBD1; V: TRBV7-9; J: TRBJ1-2; size: NA; DNA: TGTGCCAGCAGCTCGGGACAGGGCTATGGCTACACCTTC; CDR3: CASSSGQGYGYTF
D: TRBD1; V: TRBV5-6; J: TRBJ1-2; size: NA; DNA: TGTGCCAGCAGCCGTACGGGACAGGGGGCGATCTACACCTTC; CDR3: CASSRTGQGAIYTF
D: TRBD1; V: TRBV5-6; J: TRBJ1-2; size: NA; DNA: TGTGCCAGCAGCTTGGGGACAGGGGCCTATGGCTACACCTTC; CDR3: CASSLGTGAYGYTF
D: NA; V: TRBV6-1; J: TRBJ2-2; size: NA; DNA: TGTGCCAGCAGTGACCTCGCGACCGGGGAGCTGTTTTTT; CDR3: CASSDLATGELFF
D: NA; V: TRBV25-1; J: TRBJ1-1; size: NA; DNA: TGTGCCAGCGAAGGGGCGAACACTGAAGCTTTCTTT; CDR3: CASEGANTEAFF
D: NA; V: TRBV29-1; J: TRBJ2-1; size: NA; DNA: TGCAGCGTCCGAGGTGGCCATGAGCAGTTCTTC; CDR3: CSVRGGHEQFF
D: TRBD1; V: TRBV24-1; J: TRBJ1-1; size: NA; DNA: TGTGCCACTTCTCTTCAAGGACAGGTGAACACTGAAGCTTTCTTT; CDR3: CATSLQGQVNTEAFF
D: NA; V: TRBV19; J: TRBJ1-2; size: few; DNA: TGTGCCAGTAGACCACGGGGGGCGCCGGGGTATGGCTACACCTTC; CDR3: CASRPRGAPGYGYTF
D: TRBD1; V: TRBV6-6; J: TRBJ1-2; size: NA; DNA: TGTGCCAGCAGCAATTACAGGGGACCCTCGAGAGGCTACACCTTC; CDR3: CASSNYRGPSRGYTF
D: TRBD1; V: TRBV4-2; J: TRBJ1-4; size: NA; DNA: TGTGCCAGCAGCCGCTCGGGCAGGGGGAATGAAAAACTGTTTTTT; CDR3: CASSRSGRGNEKLFF
D: NA; V: TRBV19; J: TRBJ1-5; size: NA; DNA: TGTGCCAGTACAGACGGGGTCTTTCGGAATCAGCCCCAGCATTTT; CDR3: CASTDGVFRNQPQHF
D: TRBD1; V: TRBV6-5; J: TRBJ1-5; size: NA; DNA: TGTGCCAGCAGTCCACAGGGGTCTCAGCCCCAGCATTTT; CDR3: CASSPQGSQPQHF
D: NA; V: TRBV15; J: TRBJ1-4; size: few; DNA: TGTGCCACCAGCAGAGACGAAGACAGGAATGAAAAACTGTTTTTT; CDR3: CATSRDEDRNEKLFF
D: TRBD1; V: TRBV9; J: TRBJ1-4; size: NA; DNA: TGTGCCAGCAGCGGGACAGGGGCCGACGGTGAAAAACTGTTTTTT; CDR3: CASSGTGADGEKLFF
D: NA; V: TRBV12-3/TRBV12-4; J: TRBJ1-2; size: NA; DNA: TGTGCCAGCAGTTTAATGTCGGGCTACACCTTC; CDR3: CASSLMSGYTF
D: TRBD1; V: TRBV3-1/TRBV3-2; J: TRBJ2-4; size: once; DNA: TGTGCCAGCAGCGACAGGGGCAAAAACATTCAGTACTTC; CDR3: CASSDRGKNIQYF
D: NA; V: TRBV6-6; J: TRBJ2-1; size: NA; DNA: TGTGCCAGCAGCAACAATTTCCCCTACAATGAGCAGTTCTTC; CDR3: CASSNNFPYNEQFF
D: NA; V: TRBV9; J: TRBJ2-7; size: NA; DNA: TGTGCCAGCAGCGCCACCTTAAGGGGAGGTTGGGACGAGCAGTACTTC; CDR3: CASSATLRGGWDEQYF
D: NA; V: TRBV3-1/TRBV3-2; J: TRBJ1-6; size: NA; DNA: TGTGCCAGCAGCCCTCGACCCCCGGGGGGCTCCTATAATTCACCCCTCCACTTT; CDR3: CASSPRPPGGSYNSPLHF
D: NA; V: TRBV28; J: TRBJ2-5; size: once; DNA: TGTGCCAGCAGTAGGTCAGGGGCGATCGGGGAGACCCAGTACTTC; CDR3: CASSRSGAIGETQYF
D: NA; V: TRBV4-1; J: TRBJ1-2; size: NA; DNA: TGCGCCAGCAGCCAACCACAGGTAGCCTATGGCTACACCTTC; CDR3: CASSQPQVAYGYTF
D: NA; V: TRBV7-2; J: TRBJ2-2; size: NA; DNA: TGTGCCAGCAGCTCCGGGTGGGGCCGTTTCACCGGGGAGCTGTTTTTT; CDR3: CASSSGWGRFTGELFF
D: NA; V: TRBV19; J: TRBJ1-2; size: once; DNA: TGTGCCAGTAGAAATACTGCACTCATTACAGGGTTCTATGGCTACACCTTC; CDR3: CASRNTALITGFYGYTF
D: NA; V: TRBV2; J: TRBJ2-7; size: few; DNA: TGTGCCAGCAGGGCGGTTCTGGGGGCCGCCAGCGACGAGCAGTACTTC; CDR3: CASRAVLGAASDEQYF
D: TRBD2; V: TRBV19; J: TRBJ2-1; size: NA; DNA: TGTGCCAGTAGTATAGATGGGCGGGGGGCGAGGAATGAGCAGTTCTTC; CDR3: CASSIDGRGARNEQFF
D: NA; V: TRBV29-1; J: TRBJ2-1; size: NA; DNA: TGCAGCGTTGCACCAGGGGCCAATGAGCAGTTCTTC; CDR3: CSVAPGANEQFF
D: TRBD1; V: TRBV25-1; J: TRBJ1-1; size: NA; DNA: TGTGCCAGCAGTGGGGGGGCAGGGGGCACTGAAGCTTTCTTT; CDR3: CASSGGAGGTEAFF
D: NA; V: TRBV10-3; J: TRBJ1-3; size: NA; DNA: TGTGCCATCAGCCAGGGCTACTCTGGAAACACCATATATTTT; CDR3: CAISQGYSGNTIYF
D: NA; V: TRBV6-5; J: TRBJ1-3; size: NA; DNA: TGTGCCAGCAGGCGGGATTACATCTCTGGAAACACCATATATTTT; CDR3: CASRRDYISGNTIYF
D: TRBD1; V: TRBV29-1; J: TRBJ1-6; size: few; DNA: TGCAGCGCCCGGGACAGCTTCGATTCACCCCTCCACTTT; CDR3: CSARDSFDSPLHF
D: NA; V: TRBV12-3/TRBV12-4; J: TRBJ2-5; size: NA; DNA: TGTGCCAGCAGTCTCCCCCCGGAGACCCAGTACTTC; CDR3: CASSLPPETQYF
D: NA; V: TRBV15; J: TRBJ1-5; size: NA; DNA: TGTGCCACCAGCAGAGACAGGGTGAGCAATCAGCCCCAGCATTTT; CDR3: CATSRDRVSNQPQHF
D: TRBD2; V: TRBV3-1/TRBV3-2; J: TRBJ2-2; size: NA; DNA: TGTGCCAGCAACCTAGCGGGGGAGAACACCGGGGAGCTGTTTTTT; CDR3: CASNLAGENTGELFF
D: NA; V: TRBV5-1; J: TRBJ1-2; size: NA; DNA: TGCGCCAGCAGCCCTGGACAGATCTATGGCTACACCTTC; CDR3: CASSPGQIYGYTF
D: NA; V: TRBV6-1; J: TRBJ1-1; size: NA; DNA: TGTGCCAGCAGTGAAGCTCACCGGGAATCCGCTTTCTTT; CDR3: CASSEAHRESAFF
D: NA; V: TRBV12-3/TRBV12-4; J: TRBJ1-4; size: NA; DNA: TGTGCCAGCAGTTTATCCAGGAATGAAAAACTGTTTTTT; CDR3: CASSLSRNEKLFF
D: NA; V: TRBV6-1; J: TRBJ2-3; size: once; DNA: TGTGCCAGCAGTGAGTCGTGGGGGACAAGGTTCACAGATACGCAGTATTTT; CDR3: CASSESWGTRFTDTQYF